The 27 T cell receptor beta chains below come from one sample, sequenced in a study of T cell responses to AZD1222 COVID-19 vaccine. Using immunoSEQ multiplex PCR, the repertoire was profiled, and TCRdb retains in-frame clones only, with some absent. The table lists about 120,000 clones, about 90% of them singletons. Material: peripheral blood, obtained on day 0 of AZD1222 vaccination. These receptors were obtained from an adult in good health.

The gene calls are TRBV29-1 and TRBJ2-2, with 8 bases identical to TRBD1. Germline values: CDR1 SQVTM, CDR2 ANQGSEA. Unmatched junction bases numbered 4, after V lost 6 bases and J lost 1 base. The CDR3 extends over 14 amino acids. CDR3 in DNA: TGCAGCGTCGGGACAGGCCTGAACACCGGGGAGCTGTTTTTT. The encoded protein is CSVGTGLNTGELFF.

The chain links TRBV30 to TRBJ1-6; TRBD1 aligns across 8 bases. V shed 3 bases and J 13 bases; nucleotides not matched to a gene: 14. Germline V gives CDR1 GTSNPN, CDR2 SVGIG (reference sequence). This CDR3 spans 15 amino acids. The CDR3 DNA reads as TGTGCCTGGAGGGACCCTGGACAGGGCCGCAATCCCCTCCACTTT. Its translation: CAWRDPGQGRNPLHF.

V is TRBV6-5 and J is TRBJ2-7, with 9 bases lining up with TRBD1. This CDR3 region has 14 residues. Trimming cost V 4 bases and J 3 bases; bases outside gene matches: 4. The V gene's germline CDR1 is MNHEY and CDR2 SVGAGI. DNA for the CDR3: TGTGCCAGCAGTTCGGGGACAGGGAACTACGAGCAGTACTTC. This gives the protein CASSSGTGNYEQYF.

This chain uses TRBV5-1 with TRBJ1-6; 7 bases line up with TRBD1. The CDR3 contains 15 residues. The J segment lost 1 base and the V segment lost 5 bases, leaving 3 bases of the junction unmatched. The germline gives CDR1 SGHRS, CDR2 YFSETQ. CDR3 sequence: CASSTQGSYNSPLHF. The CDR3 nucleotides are TGCGCCAGCAGTACACAGGGGTCCTATAATTCACCCCTCCACTTT.

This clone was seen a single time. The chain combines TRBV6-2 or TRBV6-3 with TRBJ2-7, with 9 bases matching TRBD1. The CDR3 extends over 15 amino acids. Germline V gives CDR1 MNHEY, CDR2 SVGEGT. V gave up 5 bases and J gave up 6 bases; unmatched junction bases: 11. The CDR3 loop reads CASSPWDRDLGEQYF. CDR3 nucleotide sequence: TGTGCCAGCAGTCCCTGGGACAGGGATCTTGGCGAGCAGTACTTC.

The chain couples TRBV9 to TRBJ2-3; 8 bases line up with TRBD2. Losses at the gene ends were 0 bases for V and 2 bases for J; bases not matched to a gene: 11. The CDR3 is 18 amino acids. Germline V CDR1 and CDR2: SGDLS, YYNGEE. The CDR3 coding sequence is TGTGCCAGCAGCGTAGGAGGCGGAGCGGGGGCCTACACAGATACGCAGTATTTT. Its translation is CASSVGGGAGAYTDTQYF.

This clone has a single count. This CDR3 is CASNPDRVGGYTF. CDR3 DNA: TGTGCCAGTAACCCGGACAGGGTGGGCGGCTACACCTTC. The chain combines TRBV19 with TRBJ1-2, with 8 bases matching TRBD1. V trimming: 7 bases; J trimming: 8 bases; junction bases outside the gene matches: 9. CDR1 and CDR2 (germline): LNHDA, SQIVND (reference sequence). The CDR3 has 13 amino acids.

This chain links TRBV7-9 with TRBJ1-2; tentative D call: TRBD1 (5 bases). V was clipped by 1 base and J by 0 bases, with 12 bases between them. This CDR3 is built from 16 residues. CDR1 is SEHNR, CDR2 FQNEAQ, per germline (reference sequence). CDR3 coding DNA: TGTGCCAGCAGCTTAGTAGGACACCCACCTAACTATGGCTACACCTTC. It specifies CASSLVGHPPNYGYTF. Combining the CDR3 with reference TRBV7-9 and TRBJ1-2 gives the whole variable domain DTGVSQNPRHKITKRGQNVTFRCDPISEHNRLYWYRQTLGQGPEFLTYFQNEAQLEKSRLLSDRFSAERPKGSFSTLEIQRTEQGDSAMYLCASSLVGHPPNYGYTFGSGTRLTVV.

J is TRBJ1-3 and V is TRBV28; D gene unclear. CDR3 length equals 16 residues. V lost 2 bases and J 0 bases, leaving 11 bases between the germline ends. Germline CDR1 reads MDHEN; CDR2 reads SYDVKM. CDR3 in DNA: TGTGCCAGCAGTTTAAGAGAGAACGTCTCTGGAAACACCATATATTTT. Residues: CASSLRENVSGNTIYF.

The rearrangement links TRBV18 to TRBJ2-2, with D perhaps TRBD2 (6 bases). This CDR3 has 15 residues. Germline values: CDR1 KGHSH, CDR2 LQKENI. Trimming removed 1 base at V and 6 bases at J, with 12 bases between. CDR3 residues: CASSPQRREAGELFF. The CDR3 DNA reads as TGTGCCAGCTCACCACAACGCAGGGAGGCCGGGGAGCTGTTTTTT.

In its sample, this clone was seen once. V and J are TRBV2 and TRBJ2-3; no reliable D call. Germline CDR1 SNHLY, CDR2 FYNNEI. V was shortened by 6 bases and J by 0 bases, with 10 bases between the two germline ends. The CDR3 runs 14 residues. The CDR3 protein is CASREQISTDTQYF. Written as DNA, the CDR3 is TGTGCCAGCAGGGAACAAATTAGCACAGATACGCAGTATTTT.

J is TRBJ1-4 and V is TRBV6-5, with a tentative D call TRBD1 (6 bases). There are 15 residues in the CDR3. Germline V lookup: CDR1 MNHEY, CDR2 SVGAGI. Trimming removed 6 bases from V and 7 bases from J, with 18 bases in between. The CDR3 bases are TGTGCCAGCAGCGACTCTTGGGGGGCGCGTGAAAAACTGTTTTTT. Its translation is CASSDSWGAREKLFF.

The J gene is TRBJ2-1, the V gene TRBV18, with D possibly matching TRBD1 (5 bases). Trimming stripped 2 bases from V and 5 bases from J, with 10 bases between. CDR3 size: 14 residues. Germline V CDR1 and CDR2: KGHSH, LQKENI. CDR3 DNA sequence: TGTGCCAGCTCACCAGGGGCAGCCCACAATGAGCAGTTCTTC. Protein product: CASSPGAAHNEQFF.

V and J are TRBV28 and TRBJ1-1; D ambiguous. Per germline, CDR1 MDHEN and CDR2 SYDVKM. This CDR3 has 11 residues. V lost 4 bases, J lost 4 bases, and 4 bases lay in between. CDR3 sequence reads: CASSSVTEAFF. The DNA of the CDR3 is TGTGCCAGCAGTTCAGTCACTGAAGCTTTCTTT.

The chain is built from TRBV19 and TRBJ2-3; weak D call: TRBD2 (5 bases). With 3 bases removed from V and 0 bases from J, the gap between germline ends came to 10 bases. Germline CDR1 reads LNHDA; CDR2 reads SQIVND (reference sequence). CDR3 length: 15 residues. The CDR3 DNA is TGTGCCAGTAGTATTAGAGGGTCTAGCACAGATACGCAGTATTTT. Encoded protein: CASSIRGSSTDTQYF.

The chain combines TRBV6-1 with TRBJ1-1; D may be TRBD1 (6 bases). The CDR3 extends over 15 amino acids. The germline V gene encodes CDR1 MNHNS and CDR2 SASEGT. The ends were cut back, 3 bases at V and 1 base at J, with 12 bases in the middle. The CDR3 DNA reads TGTGCCAGCAGTGACCCCGGACAGCCGAACACTGAAGCTTTCTTT. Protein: CASSDPGQPNTEAFF.

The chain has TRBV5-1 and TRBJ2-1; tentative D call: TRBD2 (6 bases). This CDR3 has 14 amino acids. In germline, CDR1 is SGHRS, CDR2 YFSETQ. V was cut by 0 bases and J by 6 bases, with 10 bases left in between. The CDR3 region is CASSLAQTSNEQFF. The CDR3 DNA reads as TGCGCCAGCAGCTTGGCCCAGACTAGCAATGAGCAGTTCTTC.

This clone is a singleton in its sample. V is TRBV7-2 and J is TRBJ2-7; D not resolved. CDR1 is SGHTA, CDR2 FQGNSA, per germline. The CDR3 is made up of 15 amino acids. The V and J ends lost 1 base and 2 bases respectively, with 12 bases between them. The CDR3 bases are TGTGCCAGCAGCTTAGTAACCGAAGCCCCCTACGAGCAGTACTTC. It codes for CASSLVTEAPYEQYF.

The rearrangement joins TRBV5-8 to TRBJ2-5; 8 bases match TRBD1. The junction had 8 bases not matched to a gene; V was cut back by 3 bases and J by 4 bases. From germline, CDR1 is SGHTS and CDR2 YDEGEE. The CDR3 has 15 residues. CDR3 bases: TGTGCCAGCAGCTACGAGGGGGGACAGGTAGAGACCCAGTACTTC. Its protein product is CASSYEGGQVETQYF.

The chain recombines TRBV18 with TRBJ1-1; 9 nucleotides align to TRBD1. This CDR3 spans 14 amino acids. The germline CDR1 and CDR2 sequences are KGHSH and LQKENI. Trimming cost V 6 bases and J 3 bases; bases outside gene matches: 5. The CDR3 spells CASSQTGGDTEAFF. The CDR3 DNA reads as TGTGCCAGCTCGCAGACAGGGGGGGACACTGAAGCTTTCTTT.

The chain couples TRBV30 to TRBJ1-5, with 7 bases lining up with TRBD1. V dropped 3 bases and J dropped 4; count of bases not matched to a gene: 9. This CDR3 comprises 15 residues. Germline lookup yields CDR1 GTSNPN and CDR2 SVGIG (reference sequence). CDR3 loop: CAWSPGQSRNQPQHF. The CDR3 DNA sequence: TGTGCCTGGAGCCCGGGACAGAGTAGGAATCAGCCCCAGCATTTT.

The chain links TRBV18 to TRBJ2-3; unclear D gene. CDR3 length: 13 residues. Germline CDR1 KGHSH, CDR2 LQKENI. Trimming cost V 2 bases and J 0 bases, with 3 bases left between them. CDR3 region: CASSPASTDTQYF. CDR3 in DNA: TGTGCCAGCTCACCAGCCAGCACAGATACGCAGTATTTT.

The CDR3 DNA sequence: TGTGCCAGCAGTTACCTCGACAGCGTTGGAACTGAAGCTTTCTTT. This translates into CASSYLDSVGTEAFF. This chain uses TRBV6-5 with TRBJ1-1; D perhaps matches TRBD1 (5 bases). The CDR3 loop spans 15 amino acids. V was pared by 2 bases and J by 5 bases, with 15 bases between. Germline CDR1 MNHEY, CDR2 SVGAGI.

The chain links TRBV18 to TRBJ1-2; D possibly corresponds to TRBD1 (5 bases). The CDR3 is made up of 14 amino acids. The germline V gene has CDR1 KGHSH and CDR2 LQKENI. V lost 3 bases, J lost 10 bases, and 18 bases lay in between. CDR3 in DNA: TGTGCCAGCTCACCTCGGGCTGAAGGGGATGTCTACACCTTC. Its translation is CASSPRAEGDVYTF.

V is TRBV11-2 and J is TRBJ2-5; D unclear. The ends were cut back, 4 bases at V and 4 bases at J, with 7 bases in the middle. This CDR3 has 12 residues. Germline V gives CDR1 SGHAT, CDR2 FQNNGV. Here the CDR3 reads CASSSRVETQYF. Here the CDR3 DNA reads TGTGCCAGCAGCTCTAGGGTAGAGACCCAGTACTTC.

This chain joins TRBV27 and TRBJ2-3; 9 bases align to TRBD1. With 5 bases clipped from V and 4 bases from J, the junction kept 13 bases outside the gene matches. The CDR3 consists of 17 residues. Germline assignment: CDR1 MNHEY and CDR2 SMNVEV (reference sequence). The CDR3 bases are TGTGCCAGCAGTCCCCTCGGACAGGGGCGGAGTTCAGATACGCAGTATTTT. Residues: CASSPLGQGRSSDTQYF.

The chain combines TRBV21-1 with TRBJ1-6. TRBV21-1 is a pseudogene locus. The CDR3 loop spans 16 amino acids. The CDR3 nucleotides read TGTGCCAGCAGCAAAAGGGGATGGAGTCGGGGTTCACCCCTCCACTTT. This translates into CASSKRGWSRGSPLHF.